This is a list of T cell receptor beta chains from one sample in a study of T cell repertoires in cytomegalovirus infection. TCRdb recomputed calls from the reads with MiXCR, one row per CDR3 protein. The sample consists of 150,000 to 200,000 distinct CDR3 sequences, over 15% of them appearing once. The sample comprised CD8+ T cells from PBMCs. All receptors come from a human donor in good health (CMV status not recorded). Some clones in this sample may be carry-over from other donors' samples. The CDR3 runs from the conserved cysteine through the conserved F or W. The D gene is left open where the match is weak. Size is omitted from some rows. Given values are once, few, many or a class for expanded clones.

>TRBD1|NA|TRBJ2-7|TRBV5-5
TGTGCCAGCAGCTTTGAGCTGGGACAGGGTTACGAGCAGTACTTC
CASSFELGQGYEQYF
>NA|many|TRBJ2-7|TRBV7-2
TGTGCCAGCAGCTGGCGGTCAGGCGACTACGAGCAGTACTTC
CASSWRSGDYEQYF
>TRBD1|NA|TRBJ1-5|TRBV7-6
TGTGCCAGCAGCGTCGGGACAGGGGGAAGTCAGCCCCAGCATTTT
CASSVGTGGSQPQHF
>NA|NA|TRBJ2-1|TRBV7-6
TGTGCCAGCAGCTTTAGGGCTGGGCCCTACAATGAGCAGTTCTTC
CASSFRAGPYNEQFF
>NA|once|TRBJ2-5|TRBV7-2
TGTGCCAGCAGCTTAGTGGTTCATACGGACGAAGAGACCCAGTACTTC
CASSLVVHTDEETQYF
>NA|NA|TRBJ2-5|TRBV10-2
TGCGCCAGCAGTGACAGAACGGAGACCCAGTACTTC
CASSDRTETQYF
>NA|few|TRBJ2-3|TRBV7-2
TGTGCCAGCAGCTTAAACACTATTAGGGGGGGACAAGATAGCACAGATACGCAGTATTTT
CASSLNTIRGGQDSTDTQYF
>NA|NA|TRBJ2-5|TRBV28
TGTGCCAGCAGACTTAGCGAGCTCCAAGAGACCCAGTACTTC
CASRLSELQETQYF
>TRBD2|many|TRBJ2-7|TRBV28
TGTGCCAGCAGTTTAAGCGGGGGGGTCTCCTACGAGCAGTACTTC
CASSLSGGVSYEQYF
>TRBD2|NA|TRBJ2-1|TRBV11-2
TGTGCCAGCAGCTTATGGGGACTAGCGGGAAATGATGAGCAGTTCTTC
CASSLWGLAGNDEQFF
>NA|few|TRBJ2-5|TRBV7-8
TGTGCCAGCAGCAAATCGGACCTCGAGATGGAGACCCAGTACTTC
CASSKSDLEMETQYF